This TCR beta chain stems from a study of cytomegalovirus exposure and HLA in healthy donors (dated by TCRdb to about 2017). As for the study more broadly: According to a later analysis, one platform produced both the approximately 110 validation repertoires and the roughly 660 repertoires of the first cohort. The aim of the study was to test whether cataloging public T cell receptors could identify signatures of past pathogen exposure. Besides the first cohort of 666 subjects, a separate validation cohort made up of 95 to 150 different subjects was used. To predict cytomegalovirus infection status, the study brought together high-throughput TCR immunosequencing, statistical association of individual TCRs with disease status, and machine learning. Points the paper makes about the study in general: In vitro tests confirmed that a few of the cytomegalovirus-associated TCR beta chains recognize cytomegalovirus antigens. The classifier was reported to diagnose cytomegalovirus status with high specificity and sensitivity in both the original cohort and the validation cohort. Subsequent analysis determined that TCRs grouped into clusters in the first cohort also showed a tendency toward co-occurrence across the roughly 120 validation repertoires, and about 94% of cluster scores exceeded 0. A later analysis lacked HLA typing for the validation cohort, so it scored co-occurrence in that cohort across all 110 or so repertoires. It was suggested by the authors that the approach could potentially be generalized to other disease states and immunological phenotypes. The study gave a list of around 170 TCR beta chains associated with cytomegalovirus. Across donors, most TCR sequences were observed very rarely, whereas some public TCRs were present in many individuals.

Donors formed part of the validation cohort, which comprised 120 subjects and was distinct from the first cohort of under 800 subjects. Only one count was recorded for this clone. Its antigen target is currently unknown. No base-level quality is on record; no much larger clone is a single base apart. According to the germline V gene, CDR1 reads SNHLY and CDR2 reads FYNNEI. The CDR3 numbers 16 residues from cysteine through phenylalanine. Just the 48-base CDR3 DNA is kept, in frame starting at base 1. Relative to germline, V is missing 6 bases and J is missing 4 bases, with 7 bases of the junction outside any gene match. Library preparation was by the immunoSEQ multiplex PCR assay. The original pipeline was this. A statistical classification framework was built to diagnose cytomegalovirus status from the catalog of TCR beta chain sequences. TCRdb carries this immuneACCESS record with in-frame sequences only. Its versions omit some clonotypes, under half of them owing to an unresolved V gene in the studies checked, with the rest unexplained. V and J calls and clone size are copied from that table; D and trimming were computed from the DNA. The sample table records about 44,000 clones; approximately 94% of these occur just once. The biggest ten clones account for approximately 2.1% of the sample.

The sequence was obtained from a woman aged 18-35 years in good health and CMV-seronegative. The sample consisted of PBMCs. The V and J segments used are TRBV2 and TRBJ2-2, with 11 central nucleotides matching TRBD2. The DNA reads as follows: TGTGCCAGCAGGGGATTAGCGGGAGGGCCCACCGGGGAGCTGTTTTTT. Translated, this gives CASRGLAGGPTGELFF.